These T cell receptor beta chains were read from a single sample in a study of T cells after yellow fever vaccination. TCRdb passed the 5' RACE reads through MiXCR, listing each CDR3 protein once. The sample carries around 140,000 distinct CDR3 sequences, 6.6% recorded once. The sample in question was CD4+ T cells sorted from PBMCs, obtained 10 days after the yellow fever booster vaccination. The origin of the receptors is a man aged 25 to 40 who received the YFV17D yellow fever vaccine. Each CDR3 is given with its conserved first and last residue. Each record gives: J gene, D gene, V gene, clone size, CDR3 DNA, CDR3 protein. A D gene is named only where the DNA matches it firmly. Clone size is stated in some rows and not others, as once, few, many or a class when expanded.

>TRBJ2-7|TRBD2|TRBV12-3/TRBV12-4|many
TGTGCCAGCAGCCGCAGCGGGACGGCCTACGAGCAGTACTTC
CASSRSGTAYEQYF
>TRBJ2-5|.|TRBV7-2|many
TGTGCCAGCAGCTTAGCGGGGAATACCGCCGGGACCCAGTACTTC
CASSLAGNTAGTQYF
>TRBJ1-1|.|TRBV20-1|many
TGCAGTGCTAGAGGACCTCCGGGACACGGGAACACTGAAGCTTTCTTT
CSARGPPGHGNTEAFF
>TRBJ2-5|.|TRBV28|.
TGTGCCAGCAGTTTTGAAAGGGGGGAGGAAGAGACCCAGTACTTC
CASSFERGEEETQYF
>TRBJ2-3|.|TRBV5-1|many
TGCGCCAGCATGCCAGGAACTAGCACAGATACGCAGTATTTT
CASMPGTSTDTQYF
>TRBJ2-7|.|TRBV5-1|.
TGCGCCAGCAGCTTTAGTTCCGCAAGAACCTACGAGCAGTACTTC
CASSFSSARTYEQYF
>TRBJ2-5|TRBD2|TRBV20-1|few
TGCAGTGCTAGAATCGCGGGACTAGGCTTACAAGAGACCCAGTACTTC
CSARIAGLGLQETQYF
>TRBJ1-6|.|TRBV2|many
TGTGCCAGCAGTGAGGATCGGGGAATCCCCCTCCACTTT
CASSEDRGIPLHF
>TRBJ1-4|TRBD1|TRBV12-3/TRBV12-4|many
TGTGCCAGCAGTAAGGGGGCGAATGAAAAACTGTTTTTT
CASSKGANEKLFF
>TRBJ2-2|.|TRBV4-2|few
TGTGCCAGCAGCCAAGATCATAGGGTTTTGGGAGAGAGCACCGGGGAGCTGTTTTTT
CASSQDHRVLGESTGELFF
>TRBJ2-7|.|TRBV28|few
TGTGCCAGCAGACCTCAGGGTGGGGAGTTCTACGAGCAGTACTTC
CASRPQGGEFYEQYF
>TRBJ2-7|TRBD1|TRBV7-2|.
TGTGCCAGCAGCTGGACAGGGGGCGTGCAGTACTTC
CASSWTGGVQYF
>TRBJ2-2|.|TRBV2|many
TGTGCCAGCGCAAGAGCGTACGCGAACACCGGGGAGCTGTTTTTT
CASARAYANTGELFF
>TRBJ2-2|.|TRBV12-3/TRBV12-4|.
TGTGCCAGCAGCAAAGACAGCGAAATCACCACCGGGGAGCTGTTTTTT
CASSKDSEITTGELFF
>TRBJ2-3|.|TRBV27|many
TGTGCCAGCACCTTAAGGGCGGGAGATACGCAGTATTTT
CASTLRAGDTQYF
>TRBJ2-1|TRBD2|TRBV30|few
TGTGCCTGGAGCGGGGGACTAGCGATCAATGAGCAGTTCTTC
CAWSGGLAINEQFF
>TRBJ1-5|TRBD1|TRBV7-9|many
TGTGCCAGCAGCCCCTGGACAGGTGCGGAGCAGCCCCAGCATTTT
CASSPWTGAEQPQHF
>TRBJ2-3|.|TRBV7-9|many
TGTGCCAGCAGCTTAGCCCTCGAGGGGAGGGATACGCAGTATTTT
CASSLALEGRDTQYF
>TRBJ2-5|.|TRBV29-1|many
TGCAGCGCCCCGCGTAAAGCCACTAAAGGGGAGACCCAGTACTTC
CSAPRKATKGETQYF
>TRBJ2-1|.|TRBV7-2|many
TGTGCCAGCAGCTTAGATCGGGCGGGAAACAATGAGCAGTTCTTC
CASSLDRAGNNEQFF
>TRBJ2-7|.|TRBV3-1|many
TGTGCCAGCAGCCGATTCAACTACGAGCAGTACTTC
CASSRFNYEQYF
>TRBJ1-2|.|TRBV15|many
TGTGCCACCAGCAGAGAAGGACAGTACTATGGCTACACCTTC
CATSREGQYYGYTF
>TRBJ2-1|.|TRBV20-1|many
TGCAGTGCTAGAGTTTCCAAAGAAATAAGGACCACGATCTTC
CSARVSKEIRTTIF
>TRBJ2-5|TRBD2|TRBV27|many
TGTGCCAGCAGTTCCAGCGGGAGGGGGGAGACCCAGTACTTC
CASSSSGRGETQYF
>TRBJ1-1|.|TRBV18|many
TGTGCCAGCCGTAGCCCGGGGGATGAAGCTTTCTTT
CASRSPGDEAFF
>TRBJ2-2|.|TRBV18|.
TGTGCCAGCTCCCGGGGGCCTGGCACCGGGGAGCTGTTTTTT
CASSRGPGTGELFF
>TRBJ2-7|.|TRBV7-8|many
TGTGCCAGCAGCTTATTGCTTAGCGTCTACGAGCAGTACTTC
CASSLLLSVYEQYF
>TRBJ2-7|.|TRBV7-2|few
TGTGCCAGCAGCTCGGAGACCGGGACCCGGTCGGGCGAGCAGTACTTC
CASSSETGTRSGEQYF